The entry that follows covers one T cell receptor (beta chain) sequence. The data were taken from a study of blood T cell repertoires in COVID-19. Measured with immunoSEQ multiplex PCR; TCRdb has only the in-frame clones, and not every one. The table has some 300,000 clones, roughly 90% seen once; the top ten hold 4% to 5.5%. Participants were placed into cohorts based on the clinical history they reported. Germline loops: CDR1 SGHKS, CDR2 YYEKEE (reference sequence). CDR3 size: 17 residues. With V trimmed by 4 bases and J by 0 bases, 9 bases remained unmatched. The chain has TRBV5-5 and TRBJ2-2, with 7 bases lining up with TRBD1. Material: PBMCs or T cells enriched from blood (not recorded which). The receptor's source is a woman aged 18-30 years with acute COVID-19. As DNA, the CDR3 is TGTGCCAGCAGCGCAACCAGGGGGTCATCGAACACCGGGGAGCTGTTTTTT. It translates to CASSATRGSSNTGELFF.